The source of this T cell receptor beta chain is a study of shared clonotypes between healthy human individuals (dated by TCRdb to the early 2020s). Regarding the complete study: Three men and two women, aged 18 to 49 years, made up the cohort. For each donor, CD4 naive and CD4 memory were each given three plates, CD8 naive was given two plates, and CD8 memory was given one plate. The study deeply sequenced blood TCR repertoires of several healthy adults to estimate repertoire size and the extent of clonotype sharing between individuals. Libraries were prepared and TCR repertoires were sequenced by different laboratories using diverse techniques, in order to increase sequencing depth and limit assay-specific biases. Each donor's leukapheresis produced roughly between roughly 0.85 and 9.5 billion PBMCs.

TCR CDR3 regions were amplified from genomic DNA by multiplex PCR using the deep immunoSEQ assay. Genomic DNA extracted from each cell subset was distributed evenly over all wells of several immunoSEQ 96-well plates, and each plate served as one replicate. For sorted subsets, around 200 ng genomic DNA, equal to about 30,000 T cell genomes, was loaded into each replicate PCR. Purified libraries were measured with a Qubit 3.0 fluorometer, size-checked on a Bioanalyzer 2100, and measured again with the KAPA Library Quantification kit. Every immunoSEQ 96-well plate was sequenced on a dedicated single-read 150-cycle Illumina NextSeq 550 flow cell. In the paper's pipeline: Because the immunoSEQ output included only junctional sequences and no quality scores, the filtering could not be the same as the filtering used for full-length reads. To assign V/J genes and CDR3, sequences were annotated using PyIR, a Python wrapper for IgBLAST v1.9, with IMGT germline references. Reads were removed for weak V/J assignments (E-value above 1e-6), missing CDR3, stop codons, out-of-frame junctions, or ambiguous translated residues. V3J clonotypes were defined as sequences sharing an identical inferred V gene, J gene, and CDR3 amino acid sequence. To compute the percentage overlap between repertoires, the number of shared unique clonotypes was divided by the size of the smaller repertoire. Repertoire richness was assessed with RTK rarefaction, the Chao1 estimator, and Recon v2.1 estimates of unobserved clonotypes. Generation probabilities were computed with OLGA for all TCRbeta clonotypes obtained by the gDNA method from several donors. TCRdb re-hosts the immuneACCESS table, in-frame sequences only. Its copies lack some clones; in the studies checked, an unresolved V gene accounts for under half of them, and the cause for the rest is not known. That table supplies the V and J calls and clone size; D and trimming were determined from the DNA. Counted in this sample were 2 million to 2.5 million clones; approximately 95% of them appeared once. 0.85% to 1.2% of the sample rests with the top ten.

CD8 naive samples were CD45RO-negative cells positively selected for CCR7, giving a CD45RA+CCR7+ population that excluded TemRA cells. The donors were healthy, HIV-negative adults with no recently reported acute infections or vaccinations. Every donor was a Caucasian adult residing in Nashville, Tennessee, USA. Blood was collected by leukapheresis, and PBMCs were isolated by Ficoll-Histopaque density gradient centrifugation and then cryopreserved in liquid nitrogen vapor phase. Analytical flow cytometry was used to check the purity and quantity of every magnetically sorted T cell population. Genomic DNA was isolated from every sorted fraction and measured by UV absorbance on a Nanodrop 2000c. As concerns this clone: Its cognate antigen has yet to be identified. There are no base qualities to consult, and no much larger clone falls within one base.

Per the germline V gene, MGHDK is the CDR1 and SYGVNS is the CDR2. After removal of 8 bases from V and 0 bases from J, the junction retains 12 bases not matched to a gene. Measured from the cysteine to the phenylalanine, the CDR3 is 17 residues long. This entry keeps only the CDR3 DNA: 51 bases, framed from base 1. Findings and caveats that apply to the study as a whole: Larger estimated clonotype richness was generally found for naive subsets than for memory subsets. Because the study included only a small number of donors, the genetic and exposure-history diversity represented was limited. Compared with non-shared clonotypes, clonotypes shared by all four sorted-subset donors had higher generation probabilities. Sampling was restricted to blood, and TCR repertoires in tissues likely differ from the TCR repertoires found in blood. Sharing across four donors was observed for 5% to 6.5% of naive CD4, 3.5% of naive CD8, over 2% of memory CD4, and about 0.38% of memory CD8 clonotypes. Even with the large sequencing depth, rarefaction of the sorted-subset datasets indicated that sequencing was incomplete. Pairwise subsampling led to the expectation that sequencing depth would affect the degree of clonotype sharing among donors.

The sequenced sample consisted of naive CD8+ T cells sorted from blood. What the cell subset or site label conveys for this sample: CD45RA+CCR7+. This clonotype was sampled from a man between 18 and 29 years old in good health. This chain is built from TRBV25-1 and TRBJ2-4; 8 bases in the junction line up with TRBD1. The CDR3 is CASETEQGGLAKNIQYF. The DNA is as follows: TGTGCCAGCGAGACAGAACAGGGGGGACTAGCCAAAAACATTCAGTACTTC. Here the CDR3 is joined to the reference TRBV25-1 and TRBJ2-4 genes, and the full variable domain is: EADIYQTPRYLVIGTGKKITLECSQTMGHDKMYWYQQDPGMELHLIHYSYGVNSTEKGDLSSESTVSRIRTEHFPLTLESARPSHTSQYLCASETEQGGLAKNIQYFGAGTRLSVL.